These 15 T cell receptor beta chains share one sample of origin, sequenced in a study of blood T cells in healthy people across ages. The second PCR ran about 6 to 11 cycles with a sample-barcoded 5' primer and J-beta primers. TCRdb called the 5' RACE reads again in MiXCR, with one record for every CDR3 protein. The sample shows fewer than 650,000 distinct CDR3 sequences, roughly a quarter of them seen only once. This sample was shared with a second study, whose subject was T cells of mothers and their children.

The sequencing sample was made of blood. The origin of the receptors is a boy aged 2 to 9 in good health.

This rearrangement joins TRBV28 to TRBJ2-7, with D maybe TRBD2 (6 bases). Trimming shortened V by 5 bases and J by 2 bases, and 16 bases separated the two germline ends. The germline V gene encodes CDR1 MDHEN and CDR2 SYDVKM. CDR3 length equals 15 residues. CDR3 nucleotides: TGTGCCAGCAGTCCAAATTCGGGACTGACCTACGAGCAGTACTTC. Translation: CASSPNSGLTYEQYF.

This clonotype came up a few times. V gene TRBV25-1 combines with J gene TRBJ1-3; D ambiguous. The V and J ends lost 1 base and 0 bases respectively, with 7 bases between them. The CDR3 sequence is 15 residues long. The germline V gene has CDR1 MGHDK and CDR2 SYGVNS. The CDR3 loop is CASSESRASGNTIYF. DNA of the CDR3: TGTGCCAGCAGTGAATCTCGGGCCTCTGGAAACACCATATATTTT.

This clonotype was detected once. V and J are TRBV19 and TRBJ2-5, with D uncertain. Looked up from germline, CDR1 is LNHDA and CDR2 is SQIVND (reference sequence). CDR3 length equals 14 residues. Trimming took off 1 base at V and 3 bases at J, with 9 bases between the two ends. The CDR3 nucleotides read TGTGCCAGTAGTATAGCCAGACTTAAAGAGACCCAGTACTTC. Translating it yields CASSIARLKETQYF.

The chain has TRBV7-8 and TRBJ2-5, with D perhaps being TRBD1 or TRBD2 (6 bases each). Germline V CDR1 and CDR2: SGHVS, FQNEAQ. CDR3 size: 15 residues. Trimming took 2 bases from V and 2 from J, leaving 12 bases between them. CDR3 sequence: CASSLKGGFQETQYF. The CDR3 nucleotides are TGTGCCAGCAGCTTAAAAGGGGGGTTTCAAGAGACCCAGTACTTC.

The chain combines TRBV3-1 with TRBJ2-3, with D maybe TRBD1 (6 bases). Trimming stripped 4 bases from V and 7 bases from J, with 12 bases between. This CDR3 comprises 13 residues. The germline V gene has CDR1 LGHDT and CDR2 YNNKEL (reference sequence). Written as DNA, the CDR3 is TGTGCCAGCAGCCTCGACAGGTTACATACGCAGTATTTT. As protein: CASSLDRLHTQYF.

The gene calls are TRBV4-1 and TRBJ1-2, with 7 bases lining up with TRBD1. The CDR3 totals 15 residues. The V gene's germline CDR1 is MGHRA and CDR2 YSYEKL. The V and J ends lost 0 bases and 8 bases, in that order; junction bases with no gene match: 9. CDR3: CASSQEREGAQGYTF. CDR3 coding DNA: TGCGCCAGCAGCCAAGAGCGGGAGGGGGCACAAGGCTACACCTTC.

The chain uses TRBV6-5 and TRBJ2-5; a weak D match, TRBD2 (5 bases). Matching the DNA end better, TRBJ2-7 makes the J call doubtful. The CDR3 has 15 amino acids. Germline V gene sequence: CDR1 MNHEY, CDR2 SVGAGI. The CDR3 bases are TGTGCCAGCAGTTACGCGATAGGTGGACTCTACGAGCAGTACTTC. It is translated as CASSYAIGGLYEQYF.

This chain connects TRBV12-5 to TRBJ2-6, with D possibly TRBD1 on 5 matching bases. Trimming removed 2 bases at V and 2 bases at J, with 7 bases between. This CDR3 region has 15 residues. Germline CDR1 is LGHNT and CDR2 is FRNRAP. The CDR3 is CASGLQGPGANVLTF. The DNA for the CDR3 is TGTGCTAGTGGTTTGCAGGGTCCTGGGGCCAACGTCCTGACTTTC.

A few counts support this clonotype. This chain links TRBV4-1 with TRBJ1-4; D uncertain. V was clipped by 6 bases and J by 7 bases, with 9 bases between them. Germline V gives CDR1 MGHRA, CDR2 YSYEKL. There are 12 residues in the CDR3. The CDR3 loop reads CASRKIGEKLFF. As DNA, the CDR3 is TGCGCCAGCAGAAAAATAGGTGAAAAACTGTTTTTT.

This clonotype was counted a few times. Germline is not matched at one junction end, which may reflect a read error. The rearrangement links TRBV30 to TRBJ1-1; D remains ambiguous. The germline CDR1 and CDR2 sequences are GTSNPN and SVGIG (reference sequence). The CDR3 has 10 residues. Here the CDR3 DNA reads TGTGCCTGGGTTGGGCATCTGGCTCTCTTT. The encoded protein is CAWVGHLALF.

This chain links TRBV7-9 with TRBJ2-5, with D tentatively TRBD1 (6 bases). Judging by the DNA end, TRBJ2-7 fits better; the J call may be wrong. The germline CDR1 and CDR2 sequences are SEHNR and FQNEAQ (reference sequence). The length of the CDR3 is 14 residues. In nucleotides, the CDR3 is TGTGCCAGCAGCCCCCCGGGGACAAACTACGAGCAGTACTTC. It codes for CASSPPGTNYEQYF.

This chain links TRBV20-1 with TRBJ2-7, with D uncertain. V shed 1 base and J shed 6 bases, with 13 bases lying between them. The germline CDR1 and CDR2 sequences are DFQATT and SNEGSKA (reference sequence). The CDR3 runs 13 residues. CDR3 sequence (DNA): TGCAGTGCTAGAGGCCCTCAGAGGCCCGAGCAGTACTTC. Its protein is CSARGPQRPEQYF.

This clonotype was seen a handful of times. This chain links TRBV5-1 with TRBJ2-3; D unclear. Germline values: CDR1 SGHRS, CDR2 YFSETQ. This CDR3 contains 13 residues. Between the trimmed V and J ends, which lost 4 bases and 6 bases, there was a span of 12 bases. DNA for the CDR3: TGCGCCAGCAGCGAGGAACTCCGGGATACGCAGTATTTT. Protein product: CASSEELRDTQYF.

The V call is TRBV19, the J call TRBJ2-7, with 8 bases that match TRBD1. The V gene end was trimmed by 9 bases and the J gene end by 5 bases; junction bases not matched to a gene: 6. CDR3 length: 12 amino acids. Germline CDR1 and CDR2: LNHDA and SQIVND (reference sequence). The CDR3 DNA follows: TGTGCCAGCCGACAGGGGTTCGACGAGCAGTACTTC. Its protein is CASRQGFDEQYF.

CDR3 loop: CASRQGRRPYNEQFF. The DNA for the CDR3 is TGTGCCAGCAGACAGGGGAGGCGGCCCTACAATGAGCAGTTCTTC. The chain uses TRBV12-3 or TRBV12-4 and TRBJ2-7; D perhaps matches TRBD1 (7 bases). The assigned J gene may be wrong: the sequence end matches TRBJ2-1 better. CDR3 length equals 15 residues.